This T cell receptor (beta chain) was obtained from a study of OX40 agonist ivuxolimab in advanced cancers. V shed 1 base and J 8 bases; nucleotides not matched to a gene: 14. This CDR3 spans 17 amino acids. CDR1 and CDR2 from the germline V gene are SGHRS and YFSETQ. Repertoires were generated with immunoSEQ multiplex PCR, while TCRdb's copy carries only in-frame clones and drops some. The top ten clones hold approximately 40% of a sample with some 11,000 clones, approximately 74% of them seen once. The chain uses TRBV5-1 and TRBJ2-1, with TRBD2 identical over 8 bases. Sample: CD4+ or CD8+ T cells sorted from blood, taken in a trial of the OX40 agonist ivuxolimab. This TCR came from an adult with an advanced solid tumor such as melanoma, head and neck, liver or kidney cancer. The CDR3 loop is CASSLYSGAPLGDEQFF. CDR3 in DNA: TGCGCCAGCAGCTTGTATAGCGGGGCCCCCTTGGGGGATGAGCAGTTCTTC. Filled out from reference TRBV5-1 and TRBJ2-1, the complete variable domain reads KAGVTQTPRYLIKTRGQQVTLSCSPISGHRSVSWYQQTPGQGLQFLFEYFSETQRNKGNFPGRFSGRQFSNSRSEMNVSTLELGDSALYLCASSLYSGAPLGDEQFFGPGTRLTVL.